Given below is one T cell receptor (beta chain) in context. This table comes from immunoSEQ multiplex PCR, and its TCRdb copy is limited to in-frame clones, with some not included. The sample comprises roughly 80,000 clones, roughly 95% of which are singletons, and 0.3% to 0.4% rests with the top ten. This sample is drawn from a study of technical replicates of blood from a handful of donors. The CDR3 has 13 amino acids. With 0 bases removed from V and 2 bases from J, the gap between germline ends came to 6 bases. Per the germline V gene, CDR1 is SGHRS and CDR2 is YFSETQ. This chain links TRBV5-1 with TRBJ2-7; D remains unclear. This sequence was found in a human donor in good health. Sequenced material: T cells isolated from PBMCs. CDR3 sequence: CASSLVPTYEQYF. DNA of the CDR3: TGCGCCAGCAGCTTGGTACCTACCTACGAGCAGTACTTC.